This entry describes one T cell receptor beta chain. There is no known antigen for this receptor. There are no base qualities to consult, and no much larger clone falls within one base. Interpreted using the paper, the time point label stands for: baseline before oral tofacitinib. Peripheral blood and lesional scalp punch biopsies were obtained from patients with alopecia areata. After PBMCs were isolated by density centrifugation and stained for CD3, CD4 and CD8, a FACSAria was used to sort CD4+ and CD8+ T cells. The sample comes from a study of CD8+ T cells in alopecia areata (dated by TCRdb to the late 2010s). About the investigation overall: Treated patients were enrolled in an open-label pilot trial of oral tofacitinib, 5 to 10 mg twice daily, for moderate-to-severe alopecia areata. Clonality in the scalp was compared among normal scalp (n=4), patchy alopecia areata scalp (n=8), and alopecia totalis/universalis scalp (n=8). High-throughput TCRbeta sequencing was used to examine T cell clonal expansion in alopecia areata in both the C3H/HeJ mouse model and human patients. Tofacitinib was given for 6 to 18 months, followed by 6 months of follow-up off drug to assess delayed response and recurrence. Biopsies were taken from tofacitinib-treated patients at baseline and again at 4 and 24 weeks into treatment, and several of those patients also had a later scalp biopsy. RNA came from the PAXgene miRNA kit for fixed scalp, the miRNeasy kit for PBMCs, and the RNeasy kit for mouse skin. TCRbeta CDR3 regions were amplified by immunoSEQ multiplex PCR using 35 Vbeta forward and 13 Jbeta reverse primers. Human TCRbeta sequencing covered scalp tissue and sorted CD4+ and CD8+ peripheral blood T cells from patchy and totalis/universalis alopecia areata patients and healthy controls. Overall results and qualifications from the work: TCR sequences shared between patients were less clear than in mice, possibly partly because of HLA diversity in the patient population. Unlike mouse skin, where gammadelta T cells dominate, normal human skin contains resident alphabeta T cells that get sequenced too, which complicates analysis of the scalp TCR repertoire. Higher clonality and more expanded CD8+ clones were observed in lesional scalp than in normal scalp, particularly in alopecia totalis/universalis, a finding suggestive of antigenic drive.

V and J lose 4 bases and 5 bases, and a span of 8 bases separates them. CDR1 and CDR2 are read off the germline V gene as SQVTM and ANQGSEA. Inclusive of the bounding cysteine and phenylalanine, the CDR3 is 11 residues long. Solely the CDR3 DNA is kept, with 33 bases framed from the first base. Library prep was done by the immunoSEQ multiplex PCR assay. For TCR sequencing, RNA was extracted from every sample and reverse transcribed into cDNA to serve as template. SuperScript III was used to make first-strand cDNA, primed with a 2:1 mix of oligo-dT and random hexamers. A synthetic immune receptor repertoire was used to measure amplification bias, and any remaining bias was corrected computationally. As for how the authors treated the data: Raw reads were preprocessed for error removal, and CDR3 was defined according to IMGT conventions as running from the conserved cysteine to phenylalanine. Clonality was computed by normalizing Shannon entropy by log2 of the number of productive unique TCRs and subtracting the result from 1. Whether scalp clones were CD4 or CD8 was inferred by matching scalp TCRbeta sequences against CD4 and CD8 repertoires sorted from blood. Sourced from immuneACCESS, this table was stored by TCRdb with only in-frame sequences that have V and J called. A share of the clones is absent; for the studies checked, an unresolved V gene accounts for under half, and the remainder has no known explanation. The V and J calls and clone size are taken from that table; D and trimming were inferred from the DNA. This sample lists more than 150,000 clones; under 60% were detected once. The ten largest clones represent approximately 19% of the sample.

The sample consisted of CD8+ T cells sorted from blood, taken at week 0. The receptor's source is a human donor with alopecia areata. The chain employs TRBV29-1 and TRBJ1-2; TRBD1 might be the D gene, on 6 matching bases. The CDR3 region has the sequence CSVATGYGYTF. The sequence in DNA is TGCAGCGTTGCTACAGGGTATGGCTACACCTTC. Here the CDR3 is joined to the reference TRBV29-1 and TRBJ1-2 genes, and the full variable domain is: SAVISQKPSRDICQRGTSLTIQCQVDSQVTMMFWYRQQPGQSLTLIATANQGSEATYESGFVIDKFPISRPNLTFSTLTVSNMSPEDSSIYLCSVATGYGYTFGSGTRLTVV.